This TCR beta chain was sequenced for a study of cytomegalovirus exposure and HLA in healthy donors. Study-wide findings and caveats: Investigators reported more than 150 TCR beta chains as tied to cytomegalovirus.

Of note for this clone: Its antigen is as yet unknown.

Clones were sequenced by immunoSEQ multiplex PCR, and TCRdb holds only the in-frame ones, with some missing. The sample yields under 300,000 clones, around 85% seen once. CDR1 SGDLS and CDR2 YYNGEE come from the germline V gene. CDR3 length equals 16 residues. After removal of 0 bases from V and 2 bases from J, the junction contained 4 bases not matched to a gene. The source material was PBMCs. The chain couples TRBV9 to TRBJ2-3; 9 bases are shared with TRBD1. This TCR derives from a woman younger than 30 in good health and CMV-seronegative. The CDR3 is CASSVVGDRATDTQYF. In DNA, the CDR3 is TGTGCCAGCAGCGTAGTAGGGGACAGGGCCACAGATACGCAGTATTTT.